This T cell receptor (beta chain) originates from a study of cytomegalovirus exposure and HLA in healthy donors. The PCR was carried out with 60 Vbeta primers and 13 Jbeta primers. Original data processing: Unique TCR beta chains numbered around 80 million in a later analysis, with 10 million to 14 million shared. The repertoire was sequenced with immunoSEQ multiplex PCR; TCRdb's copy has only in-frame clones and lacks some. V, J and clone size were drawn from that table, and D and trimming were deduced from the DNA. The sample has over 150,000 clones, 65% to 85% seen once. Study conclusions and caveats: TRBV6-2, TRBV6-3 and other indistinguishable V segments were excluded.

The CDR3 sequence is 15 residues long. Germline V gene data show CDR1 as SGHRS and CDR2 as YFSETQ. Trimming pared 1 base from V and 5 bases from J, leaving 12 bases between. Comment on this clone: Its antigen is currently unknown.

This sequence originates from a woman in her 30s in good health and CMV-seropositive. The specimen was PBMCs. The chain uses TRBV5-1 and TRBJ1-4; perhaps TRBD1 as D (6 bases). The CDR3: CASSLIGQRNEKLFF. The CDR3 nucleotides are TGCGCCAGCAGCTTGATCGGACAGAGGAATGAAAAACTGTTTTTT.